This T cell receptor (beta chain) was sequenced in a study of graft-versus-host responses after intestinal transplantation. On the study more broadly: Every recipient had anti-thymocyte globulin induction and three to four years of tacrolimus plus steroids.

Trimming removed 5 bases from V and 5 bases from J, with 22 bases in between. From germline, CDR1 is SGHAT and CDR2 FQNNGV. This CDR3 has 17 residues. TCRdb's copy holds only in-frame clones and misses some; the assay was immunoSEQ multiplex PCR. The sample shows 120,000 or so clones, 93% of them seen only once. Study results and caveats: The marrow of recipients harbored GvH clones, and ileum or blood showed some of them first.

As for this clone: Its antigen remains unidentified.

The V call is TRBV11-2, the J call TRBJ2-1; perhaps TRBD1 as D (6 bases). Source: unstimulated CD8+ T cells sorted from spleen or lymph node cells, taken before intestinal transplant. The TCR comes from a human donor who received an intestinal transplant. The CDR3 bases are TGTGCCAGCAGCCAGCACCGGGACACCCTTCCCCACAATGAGCAGTTCTTC. It specifies CASSQHRDTLPHNEQFF.